The next 26 T cell receptor beta chains were all read from a single sample in a study of chemoradiotherapy in HPV16-positive cancers. The table came from immunoSEQ multiplex PCR; TCRdb's copy has only in-frame clones and leaves some out. The sample includes 6,000 to 8,000 clones, less than 90% of them seen just once. This sample was taken from a patient who underwent chemoradiotherapy. Source of these receptors: a human donor with HPV-associated anogenital cancer.

This clone is classed as medium-sized. This chain connects TRBV27 to TRBJ1-4; D gene unclear. The CDR3 has 12 amino acids. V dropped 7 bases and J dropped 11 bases, with 14 bases sitting between them. The V gene's germline CDR1 is MNHEY and CDR2 SMNVEV (reference sequence). The CDR3 reads CASTSGAGKLFF. The CDR3 DNA reads as TGTGCCAGCACCTCAGGTGCGGGGAAACTGTTTTTT.

This clone has just one count. The genes are TRBV27 and TRBJ2-7; 9 nucleotides line up with TRBD1. This CDR3 has 14 residues. Germline CDR1 MNHEY, CDR2 SMNVEV (reference sequence). V was clipped by 2 bases and J by 5 bases; unmatched bases: 4. Written as DNA, the CDR3 is TGTGCCAGCAGTTTAACGGGACAGGGTCACGAGCAGTACTTC. It is translated as CASSLTGQGHEQYF.

This chain connects TRBV7-2 to TRBJ2-7; no clear D. In germline, CDR1 is SGHTA, CDR2 FQGNSA. This CDR3 spans 13 amino acids. V was pared by 2 bases and J by 2 bases, with 7 bases between. CDR3: CASSLLAAYEQYF. The DNA for the CDR3 is TGTGCCAGCAGCTTATTGGCAGCCTACGAGCAGTACTTC.

This chain links TRBV5-6 with TRBJ2-7; D is tentatively TRBD1 or TRBD2 (5 bases each). Trimming cost V 2 bases and J 7 bases, with 16 bases left between them. Germline CDR1 SGHDT, CDR2 YYEEEE. The CDR3 sequence is 14 residues long. CDR3 residues: CASSLYSGTGEQYF. CDR3 nucleotide sequence: TGTGCCAGCAGCTTATACTCAGGGACGGGGGAGCAGTACTTC.

In nucleotides, the CDR3 is TGCGCCAGCAGCCAAAGGACTAGCGGGAATCACTACGAGCAGTACTTC. Translation: CASSQRTSGNHYEQYF. This chain links TRBV5-1 with TRBJ2-7, with 12 bases lining up with TRBD2. V lost 4 bases and J lost 3; bases outside the gene matches: 8. Germline lookup yields CDR1 SGHRS and CDR2 YFSETQ. The CDR3 loop spans 16 amino acids.

This chain joins TRBV14 and TRBJ2-4; the D gene is possibly TRBD2 (6 bases). Germline V gene sequence: CDR1 SGHDN, CDR2 FVKESK. The CDR3 contains 17 residues. The V and J ends lost 1 base and 1 base respectively, with 14 bases between them. CDR3 sequence (DNA): TGTGCCAGCAGCCAAGCCGGAGGGATACAGGCCAAAAACATTCAGTACTTC. Amino acid sequence: CASSQAGGIQAKNIQYF.

The chain combines TRBV11-2 with TRBJ2-7; D is perhaps TRBD1 (5 bases). V lost 4 bases and J 6 bases, leaving 10 bases between the germline ends. CDR1 and CDR2 from the germline V gene are SGHAT and FQNNGV. The CDR3 totals 12 residues. CDR3 DNA sequence: TGTGCCAGCAGCTCCTCTAGGGGCGAGCAGTACTTC. Protein sequence: CASSSSRGEQYF.

The chain employs TRBV6-1 and TRBJ1-1; a weak D match, TRBD1 (5 bases). CDR3 size: 13 residues. Germline V gene lookup returns CDR1 MNHNS and CDR2 SASEGT. Trimming took off 4 bases at V and 2 bases at J, with 8 bases between the two ends. The CDR3 DNA follows: TGTGCCAGCAGTGGGACAAGCAACACTGAAGCTTTCTTT. This gives the protein CASSGTSNTEAFF.

The V and J genes are TRBV5-1 and TRBJ1-1, with a possible D match to TRBD1 (5 bases). CDR3 length: 16 residues. The germline CDR1 and CDR2 sequences are SGHRS and YFSETQ. V dropped 5 bases and J dropped 0 bases, with 17 bases sitting between them. As DNA, the CDR3 is TGCGCCAGCAGGAACCAAACATGGGGCCTGAACACTGAAGCTTTCTTT. Translated: CASRNQTWGLNTEAFF.

The gene calls are TRBV19 and TRBJ1-1, with 7 bases aligning to TRBD1. After removal of 3 bases from V and 7 bases from J, the junction contained 5 bases not matched to a gene. There are 13 residues in the CDR3. Germline V gene sequence: CDR1 LNHDA, CDR2 SQIVND (reference sequence). Here the CDR3 reads CASSMGAGGEAFF. The CDR3, as DNA: TGTGCCAGTAGTATGGGGGCAGGGGGTGAAGCTTTCTTT.

V is TRBV10-3 and J is TRBJ1-2; the match to TRBD1 covers 9 bases. The CDR3 length is 13 residues. Germline CDR1 and CDR2: ENHRY and SYGVKD. The V segment lost 7 bases and the J segment 3 bases; nucleotides outside the gene matches: 3. CDR3 DNA: TGTGCCATCAAGGGACAGGGTGACTATGGCTACACCTTC. Its translation is CAIKGQGDYGYTF.

The chain employs TRBV7-3 and TRBJ2-5; no firm D call. This CDR3 contains 13 residues. CDR1 and CDR2 from the germline V gene are SGHTA and FQGTGA. V was clipped by 1 base and J by 7 bases, with 10 bases between them. In nucleotides, the CDR3 is TGTGCCAGCAGCTTAAACGGTATAGGGACCCAGTACTTC. Its protein is CASSLNGIGTQYF.

The CDR3 DNA follows: TGTGCCAGCAGTTTGGGGGGTTTCGGCGGAGAGCAGTTCTTC. Translated: CASSLGGFGGEQFF. The rearrangement joins TRBV27 to TRBJ2-1; TRBD2 might be the D (6 bases). The CDR3 consists of 14 residues. V lost 3 bases and J lost 10, with 16 bases in between. Per germline, CDR1 MNHEY and CDR2 SMNVEV (reference sequence).

The rearrangement links TRBV11-2 to TRBJ1-2, with a possible D match to TRBD1 (6 bases). The CDR3 contains 12 residues. Germline V gene lookup returns CDR1 SGHAT and CDR2 FQNNGV. Trimming took off 4 bases at V and 8 bases at J, with 11 bases between the two ends. CDR3 sequence reads: CASSSDSWGYTF. The CDR3 DNA is TGTGCCAGCAGCTCGGACAGCTGGGGCTACACCTTC.

J is TRBJ1-2 and V is TRBV19, with D possibly TRBD1 on 6 matching bases. Trimming removed 5 bases at V and 5 bases at J, with 15 bases between. Per germline, CDR1 LNHDA and CDR2 SQIVND (reference sequence). The CDR3 totals 14 residues. The CDR3 loop is CASSPQGELYGYTF. CDR3 DNA: TGTGCCAGTAGTCCACAGGGAGAACTATATGGCTACACCTTC.

Of note for this clone: Distinct nucleotide sequences in the sample also encode this CDR3. The gene calls are TRBV10-2 and TRBJ2-7; 10 bases agree with TRBD2. Trimming cost V 4 bases and J 7 bases; bases outside gene matches: 7. The CDR3 extends over 14 amino acids. CDR1 is WSHSY, CDR2 SAAADI, per germline. Here the CDR3 DNA reads TGCGCCAGCAGTGTCGAGGTAGCGGGAGGTGAGCAGTACTTC. Translating it yields CASSVEVAGGEQYF.

V usage is TRBV11-3 and J usage is TRBJ2-7; D gene ambiguous. Per the germline V gene, CDR1 is SGHNT and CDR2 is YENEEA. There are 13 residues in the CDR3. V lost 0 bases and J lost 9, with 12 bases in between. CDR3 in amino acids: CASSLDPRLPQYF. DNA for the CDR3: TGTGCCAGCAGCTTAGATCCTAGACTCCCGCAGTACTTC.

This clone was counted a single time. V gene TRBV21-1 combines with J gene TRBJ1-4. TRBV21-1 is a pseudogene segment. This CDR3 spans 15 amino acids. This CDR3 reads CASSKVDGGVEKLFF. The CDR3 nucleotides are TGTGCCAGCAGCAAAGTTGATGGGGGTGTTGAAAAACTGTTTTTT.

The rearrangement links TRBV29-1 to TRBJ2-5, with D perhaps matching TRBD1 (5 bases). Germline V CDR1 and CDR2: SQVTM, ANQGSEA. The CDR3 has 13 amino acids. Trimming removed 7 bases from V and 0 bases from J, with 12 bases in between. CDR3 sequence: CSGWGGDQETQYF. The DNA of the CDR3 is TGCAGCGGGTGGGGCGGTGACCAAGAGACCCAGTACTTC. The whole variable domain, remainder taken from reference TRBV29-1 and TRBJ2-5, is SAVISQKPSRDICQRGTSLTIQCQVDSQVTMMFWYRQQPGQSLTLIATANQGSEATYESGFVIDKFPISRPNLTFSTLTVSNMSPEDSSIYLCSGWGGDQETQYFGPGTRLLVL.

The count of this clone is one. The chain joins TRBV6-5 to TRBJ2-2, with 10 bases lining up with TRBD2. Germline lookup yields CDR1 MNHEY and CDR2 SVGAGI. CDR3 length equals 14 residues. V trimming: 4 bases; J trimming: 7 bases; junction bases outside the gene matches: 3. Here the CDR3 reads CASSSLAGFGELFF. The CDR3, as DNA: TGTGCCAGCAGTTCACTAGCGGGGTTCGGGGAGCTGTTTTTT.

This clone was picked up one time. This CDR3 reads CASSTGPGDTQYF. The CDR3 DNA reads as TGTGCCAGCTCAACGGGCCCCGGGGATACGCAGTATTTT. The chain carries TRBV18 and TRBJ2-3; D gene uncertain. The CDR3 extends over 13 amino acids. Trimming removed 5 bases from V and 6 bases from J, with 12 bases in between. Germline loops: CDR1 KGHSH, CDR2 LQKENI.

V and J are TRBV10-2 and TRBJ2-5, with TRBD2 identical over 8 bases. CDR3 length: 13 residues. Trimming cost V 7 bases and J 1 base; bases outside gene matches: 2. Per germline, CDR1 WSHSY and CDR2 SAAADI. The CDR3 sequence: CASIAGLQETQYF. The DNA for the CDR3 is TGCGCCAGCATAGCGGGGCTCCAAGAGACCCAGTACTTC.

The CDR3 is CATSSPGGGPSSYNEQFF. The CDR3 bases are TGTGCCACCAGCAGCCCAGGGGGGGGGCCGAGCTCCTACAATGAGCAGTTCTTC. The chain links TRBV15 to TRBJ2-1; D could derive from TRBD1 or TRBD2 (7 bases each). There are 18 residues in the CDR3. Trimming left V 3 bases short and J 0 bases short, with 18 bases between. Germline lookup yields CDR1 LNHNV and CDR2 YYDKDF (reference sequence). Combining the CDR3 with reference TRBV15 and TRBJ2-1 gives the whole variable domain DAMVIQNPRYQVTQFGKPVTLSCSQTLNHNVMYWYQQKSSQAPKLLFHYYDKDFNNEADTPDNFQSRRPNTSFCFLDIRSPGLGDTAMYLCATSSPGGGPSSYNEQFFGPGTRLTVL.

The chain employs TRBV18 and TRBJ2-5; 9 nucleotides align to TRBD2. The CDR3 extends over 16 amino acids. V shed 2 bases and J 0 bases; nucleotides not matched to a gene: 4. Germline V lookup: CDR1 KGHSH, CDR2 LQKENI. CDR3 in amino acids: CASSPSLAGNQETQYF. The CDR3 bases are TGTGCCAGCTCACCATCTCTAGCGGGGAACCAAGAGACCCAGTACTTC.

This chain connects TRBV6-5 to TRBJ2-7, with D tentatively TRBD2 (6 bases). Germline V gene sequence: CDR1 MNHEY, CDR2 SVGAGI. The length of the CDR3 is 15 residues. The V end was cut by 0 bases, the J end by 4 bases, with 13 bases between. The CDR3 sequence: CASSYSQGLKYEQYF. The CDR3 coding sequence is TGTGCCAGCAGTTACTCCCAGGGACTGAAATACGAGCAGTACTTC.

The genes are TRBV6-6 and TRBJ2-2; D may match TRBD1 or TRBD2 (5 bases each). Trimming took 0 bases from V and 2 from J, leaving 10 bases between them. Germline CDR1 reads MNHNY; CDR2 reads SVGAGI (reference sequence). The CDR3 covers 16 residues. CDR3 nucleotide sequence: TGTGCCAGCAGTTACTCGAGAGGGGATAACACCGGGGAGCTGTTTTTT. Encoded protein: CASSYSRGDNTGELFF.